This TCR beta chain was observed in a study of blood T cell repertoires in COVID-19. Here immunoSEQ multiplex PCR was the method, and the copy in TCRdb shows in-frame clones only, minus some. Of fewer than 100,000 clones in the sample, 75% to 95% were seen once. The source material was peripheral blood. The source is an elderly woman with acute or convalescent COVID-19.

The DNA of the CDR3 is TGCGCCAGCAGCTTTACAGGGGACCTAGGGGGCTACACCTTC. Translation: CASSFTGDLGGYTF. The rearrangement uses TRBV5-1 and TRBJ1-2; TRBD1 aligns across 7 bases. Germline CDR1 reads SGHRS; CDR2 reads YFSETQ. This CDR3 has 14 residues. J was trimmed by 8 bases and V by 2 bases; bases with no gene match: 9.